The 14 T cell receptor beta chains below come from one sample, sequenced in a study of OX40 agonist ivuxolimab in advanced cancers. The protocol was immunoSEQ multiplex PCR, while the TCRdb copy is restricted to in-frame clones and leaves out a portion. The data contain some 32,000 clones, 65% to 85% of them singletons. This specimen consisted of CD4+ or CD8+ T cells sorted from blood, obtained in a trial of the OX40 agonist ivuxolimab. The source is an adult with an advanced solid tumor such as melanoma, head and neck, liver or kidney cancer.

This chain joins TRBV5-1 and TRBJ2-7; possible D gene TRBD2, 6 bases. This CDR3 comprises 16 residues. Trimming removed 3 bases from V and 5 bases from J, with 21 bases in between. CDR1 and CDR2 from the germline V gene are SGHRS and YFSETQ. CDR3 in amino acids: CASSYNLDRRGNEQYF. CDR3 in DNA: TGCGCCAGCAGCTATAACCTGGACCGACGGGGGAACGAGCAGTACTTC.

This clone was picked up one time. This chain uses TRBV21-1 with TRBJ1-3. TRBV21-1 counts as a pseudogene. The CDR3 loop spans 16 amino acids. The DNA for the CDR3 is TGTGCCAGCGACTGGAAGCAGTTTTACTCTGGAAACACCATATATTTT. Residues: CASDWKQFYSGNTIYF.

The V and J genes are TRBV6-1 and TRBJ1-4; TRBD1 aligns across 10 bases. The V and J ends lost 3 bases and 7 bases, in that order; junction bases with no gene match: 5. This CDR3 spans 15 amino acids. CDR1 is MNHNS and CDR2 is SASEGT in the germline V gene. CDR3 DNA: TGTGCCAGCAGTGACTCGACAGGGGGCGGTGAAAAACTGTTTTTT. Its protein product is CASSDSTGGGEKLFF.

The chain has TRBV5-4 and TRBJ2-1; 7 nucleotides align to TRBD2. CDR1 SGHNT and CDR2 YYREEE come from the germline V gene (reference sequence). This CDR3 contains 15 residues. J lost 3 bases, V lost 2 bases, and 5 bases had no gene match. The CDR3 bases are TGTGCCAGCAGCTTTGGGGGGGGGATCTACAATGAGCAGTTCTTC. Translation: CASSFGGGIYNEQFF.

The chain joins TRBV5-1 to TRBJ2-3, with D perhaps matching TRBD1 (5 bases). Trimming removed 0 bases from V and 6 bases from J, with 14 bases in between. Germline lookup yields CDR1 SGHRS and CDR2 YFSETQ. The CDR3 sequence is 15 residues long. Here the CDR3 DNA reads TGCGCCAGCAGCTTGGCCCAAGGGGTGGCGGATACGCAGTATTTT. Translated, it gives CASSLAQGVADTQYF.

This chain joins TRBV5-6 and TRBJ2-5; D is possibly TRBD1 (6 bases). Germline CDR1 is SGHDT and CDR2 is YYEEEE. The CDR3 length is 13 residues. V was clipped by 7 bases and J by 2 bases, with 12 bases between them. CDR3 region: CASAWTAQETQYF. CDR3 DNA sequence: TGTGCCAGCGCTTGGACAGCGCAAGAGACCCAGTACTTC.

The chain combines TRBV5-6 with TRBJ2-7; 7 bases match TRBD1. V was clipped by 4 bases and J by 4 bases; unmatched bases: 2. From germline, CDR1 is SGHDT and CDR2 YYEEEE. The CDR3 consists of 12 residues. The CDR3 loop is CASSQDRYEQYF. The CDR3 DNA sequence: TGTGCCAGCAGCCAGGACAGGTACGAGCAGTACTTC.

V usage is TRBV28 and J usage is TRBJ1-1; D gene ambiguous. The CDR3 is 15 residues long. Germline V CDR1 and CDR2: MDHEN, SYDVKM. The V end lost 1 base, the J end lost 3 bases, and 12 bases lay between the germline ends. CDR3 amino acids: CASSLSPEPYTEAFF. In DNA form, the CDR3 reads TGTGCCAGCAGTTTATCGCCTGAGCCTTACACTGAAGCTTTCTTT.

The chain joins TRBV30 to TRBJ1-4; 10 nucleotides match TRBD1. There are 14 residues in the CDR3. Losses at the gene ends were 6 bases for V and 7 bases for J; bases not matched to a gene: 8. Germline CDR1 GTSNPN, CDR2 SVGIG (reference sequence). The CDR3 is CACQRTGGGEKLFF. In DNA form, the CDR3 reads TGTGCCTGCCAACGGACAGGGGGAGGTGAAAAACTGTTTTTT. Variable domain in full (rest from reference TRBV30 and TRBJ1-4): SQTIHQWPATLVQPVGSPLSLECTVEGTSNPNLYWYRQAAGRGLQLLFYSVGIGQISSEVPQNLSASRPQDRQFILSSKKLLLSDSGFYLCACQRTGGGEKLFFGSGTQLSVL.

This rearrangement joins TRBV27 to TRBJ1-2; a weak D match, TRBD1 (6 bases). CDR1 is MNHEY, CDR2 SMNVEV, per germline (reference sequence). This CDR3 region has 15 residues. Trimming shortened V by 5 bases and J by 6 bases, and 19 bases separated the two germline ends. DNA for the CDR3: TGTGCCAGCAGTCCAATCAGGGGCCGGAATGATGGCTACACCTTC. Amino acids: CASSPIRGRNDGYTF.

The V call is TRBV6-1, the J call TRBJ2-1, with 9 bases aligning to TRBD1. The CDR3 has 16 residues. V trimming: 3 bases; J trimming: 3 bases; junction bases outside the gene matches: 6. The V gene's germline CDR1 is MNHNS and CDR2 SASEGT. DNA for the CDR3: TGTGCCAGCAGTGATGAGACAGGGGGGATCTACAATGAGCAGTTCTTC. Its translation: CASSDETGGIYNEQFF.

The CDR3 here is CASSEYLAANTGELFF. The CDR3 region has the DNA TGTGCCAGCAGTGAATACCTAGCGGCTAACACCGGGGAGCTGTTTTTT. The rearrangement uses TRBV6-1 and TRBJ2-2; 7 bases match TRBD2. The germline V gene has CDR1 MNHNS and CDR2 SASEGT. The CDR3 sequence is 16 residues long. V dropped 2 bases and J dropped 2; count of bases not matched to a gene: 5.

V and J are TRBV9 and TRBJ2-1, with D possibly matching TRBD2 (6 bases). The CDR3 contains 15 residues. Per the germline V gene, CDR1 is SGDLS and CDR2 is YYNGEE. Trimming took 2 bases from V and 0 from J, leaving 9 bases between them. The CDR3 DNA is TGTGCCAGCAGCGTGGAGGGTATCTCCTACAATGAGCAGTTCTTC. Its protein product is CASSVEGISYNEQFF.

This clone appeared a few times. Written as DNA, the CDR3 is TGCAGTGATAGGGGGGGACCTGAAGCTTTCTTT. Translated: CSDRGGPEAFF. This rearrangement joins TRBV20-1 to TRBJ1-1, with D possibly being TRBD1 (6 bases). The CDR3 consists of 11 residues. V lost 7 bases to trimming and J lost 6 bases, with 12 bases between them. From germline, CDR1 is DFQATT and CDR2 SNEGSKA (reference sequence).